This TCR beta chain was obtained from a study of T cells in Graves' hyperthyroidism and ophthalmopathy. On the study more broadly: Peripheral blood was acquired at first diagnosis, ahead of any therapy whatsoever.

In its sample, this clonotype was seen many times. Researchers took RNA transcripts and amplified the TCR beta CDR3 regions from them. First-round RT-PCR with HTBI primers amplified the TCR CDR3 region. Each CDR3 protein is one row after TCRdb ran MiXCR on the multiplex PCR reads. The table lists around 570,000 distinct CDR3 sequences, about 20% of them singletons. The V end lost 5 bases, the J end lost 4 bases, and 13 bases lay between the germline ends. Germline V gene lookup returns CDR1 MDHEN and CDR2 SYDVKM. The CDR3 is 14 amino acids. The sample taken for sequencing was blood. This clonotype originated in a man in his forties with Graves' ophthalmopathy. The V gene is TRBV28, the J gene TRBJ2-3, with D possibly being TRBD1 (6 bases). The CDR3 loop is CASSGGPESDTQYF. The CDR3 DNA follows: TGTGCCAGCAGTGGGGGCCCCGAGTCAGATACGCAGTATTTT.